This T cell receptor (beta chain) was retrieved from a study of response to subunit inactivated influenza vaccine. V dropped 6 bases and J dropped 0 bases, with 14 bases sitting between them. The CDR3 spans 15 residues. From germline, CDR1 is KGHSH and CDR2 LQKENI. With regard to this clonotype: Its antigen is undetermined.

Via MiXCR, TCRdb re-called the RT-PCR reads, giving one row per CDR3 protein. The sample has around 530,000 distinct CDR3 sequences; 16% are singletons. General study points: The authors proposed limited new T cell recruitment per seasonal influenza vaccination.

Sequenced here: CD4+ T cells sorted from PBMCs, sampled about 23 months after vaccination. The sequence derives from a man aged 50 to 69 who received an inactivated influenza vaccine. The chain employs TRBV18 and TRBJ1-1, with D perhaps matching TRBD1 (6 bases). DNA of the CDR3: TGTGCCAGCTCGCGATCCACAGGGATGAACACTGAAGCTTTCTTT. Translated: CASSRSTGMNTEAFF.